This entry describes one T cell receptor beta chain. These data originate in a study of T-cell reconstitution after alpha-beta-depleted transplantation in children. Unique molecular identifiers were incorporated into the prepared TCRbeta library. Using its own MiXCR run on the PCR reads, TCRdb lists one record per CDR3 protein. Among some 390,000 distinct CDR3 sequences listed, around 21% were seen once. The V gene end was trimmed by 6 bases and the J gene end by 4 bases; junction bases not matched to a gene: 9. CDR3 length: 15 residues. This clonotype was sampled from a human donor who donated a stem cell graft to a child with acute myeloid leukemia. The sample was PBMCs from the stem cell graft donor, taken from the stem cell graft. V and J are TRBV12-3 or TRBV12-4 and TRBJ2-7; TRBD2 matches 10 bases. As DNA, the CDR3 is TGTGCCAGCAGGGAGCGGGAGGGCCTTTTTTACGAGCAGTACTTC. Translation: CASREREGLFYEQYF.